The TCR beta chain under discussion was sequenced for a study of cytomegalovirus exposure and HLA in healthy donors. Across the whole study: Caucasian-associated ancestry cluster membership applied to under 85% of around 400 genotyped donors. Study-wide results and caveats: There were several of the most significant clusters that appeared linked to common viral pathogens in a later analysis. Differences between HLA loci emerged in a later analysis of TCR association rates, with DRB1 most and HLA-C fewest.

This CDR3 is built from 14 residues. Germline CDR1 and CDR2: SGHTA and FQGNSA. Trimming pared 3 bases from V and 0 bases from J, leaving 8 bases between. This clone turned up a few times. Its antigen is as yet unknown. The primer mix had 60 Vbeta and 13 Jbeta primers. Assay used: immunoSEQ multiplex PCR; TCRdb lists only in-frame clones, some missing. The sample carries some 110,000 clones, about three quarters recorded once. Unrecorded immune exposures were likely, despite nominal health at sampling. The J gene is TRBJ1-2, the V gene TRBV7-2; D remains ambiguous. The source is a man aged 45-65 years in good health and CMV-seronegative. Sequencing was carried out using PBMCs. CDR3 sequence (DNA): TGTGCCAGCAGCTTTAGCAAAACTAACTATGGCTACACCTTC. Amino acid sequence: CASSFSKTNYGYTF.